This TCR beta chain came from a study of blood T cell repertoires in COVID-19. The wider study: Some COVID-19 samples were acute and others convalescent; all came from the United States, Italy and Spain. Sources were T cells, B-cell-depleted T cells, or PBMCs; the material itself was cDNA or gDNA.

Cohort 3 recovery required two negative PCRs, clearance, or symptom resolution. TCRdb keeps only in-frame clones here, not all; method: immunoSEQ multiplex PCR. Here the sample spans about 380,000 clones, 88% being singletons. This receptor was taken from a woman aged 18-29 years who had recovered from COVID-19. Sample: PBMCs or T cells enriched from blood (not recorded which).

CDR3 bases: TGTGCCAGCAGCTCCCGGGTGCGAGATACGCAGTATTTT. Protein sequence: CASSSRVRDTQYF. The J gene is TRBJ2-3, the V gene TRBV7-3; D call uncertain. Trimming left V 4 bases short and J 5 bases short, with 10 bases between. The V gene's germline CDR1 is SGHTA and CDR2 FQGTGA. The CDR3 has 13 amino acids.